This TCR beta chain was identified during a study of T cell responses to AZD1222 COVID-19 vaccine (dated by TCRdb to 2020 to 2022). With regard to the full study: A total of just over 230 trial participants underwent TCR sequencing, of whom about 200 had received two doses of AZD1222 and 26 had received two doses of the MenACWY control vaccine. Enrollment into the trials was organized by age into subgroups of 18-55, 56-69 and 70-plus years, and those subgroups contained approximately 160, 26 and 62 TCR-sequenced participants, respectively.

The CDR3 regions of human TCRbeta chains were subjected to immunosequencing. On the study's bioinformatics: TCRs in the repertoires were matched against a reference library of SARS-CoV-2-specific TCRs that had been generated with the MIRA antigen-specificity platform. Breadth was defined as the fraction of unique TCRs that were SARS-CoV-2-associated. Depth was defined as the fraction of total T cells that were SARS-CoV-2-associated. Using the MIRA data, every spike-specific TCR was mapped to the spike region that the TCR reacted to and assigned to either a CD4 or a CD8 class. Log10-transformed breadth and depth values were compared by one-way ANOVA with Sidak's multiple comparisons tests. TCRdb mirrors the immuneACCESS table, restricted to in-frame sequences. Some clones are absent from its copies; in checked studies, under half trace to an unresolved V gene, and the reason for the others is unknown. The DNA was the basis for D and trimming; V, J and clone size are from that table. The sample yields some 92,000 clones; about 90% were counted once. In total, the top ten clones hold 4% to 6% of the sample.

Note on this clone: Its antigen is not yet known. Nothing much larger sits one base from this clone, and base qualities are not available.

Interpreted using the paper, the time point label stands for: baseline before first vaccination. The meaning of the sample's treatment or condition label: meningococcal conjugate vaccine given as trial control. Samples from vaccinated people were obtained from the UK trials COV001 and COV002, which included a single-blind randomized controlled phase 2/3 trial of AZD1222 (ChAdOx1 nCoV-19) in healthy adults. For TCRbeta chain sequencing, PBMC samples were collected from trial participants at day 0 and at day 28 after the second dose. Trimming removed 6 bases from V and 5 bases from J, leaving 16 bases between the germline ends. The CDR3 measures 14 amino acids from cysteine to phenylalanine. The sequence is cut down to CDR3 DNA, 42 bases in frame from base 1. Looking up the germline V gene yields CDR1 MNHEY and CDR2 SVGEGT. The paper as a whole reports these results and caveats: After two AZD1222 doses, spike-specific TCR breadth and depth were significantly higher than at day 0 and than in MenACWY recipients. Participants were mostly white British, with more females than males. The authors suggested clonal diversity may have been underestimated. The 56-69-year group was small, and its depth increase did not reach significance, likely because of low power. The whole spike protein was spanned by vaccine-associated CD4 TCRs, and dominant responses were seen in regions 160-218 and 743-854. No day 14 peak-response samples were available, so repertoires were characterized only after the peak T cell response. Conclusions about previously exposed vaccinees were limited because only six AZD1222 recipients were SARS-CoV-2 seropositive at baseline. Reportedly, almost half of the unique spike-specific TCRs recognized epitopes lying outside the regions that are mutated in the B.1.351 and B.1.1.7 variants.

In this chain, TRBV6-2 or TRBV6-3 is recombined with TRBJ1-1; the D gene is possibly TRBD1, with 5 bases matching. The source of this sequence is an adult in good health. The specimen comprised peripheral blood, sampled on day 0 of MenACWY control vaccination. The CDR3 protein is CASSWGLLGTEAFF. The base sequence is TGTGCCAGCAGCTGGGGACTGCTGGGAACTGAAGCTTTCTTT.